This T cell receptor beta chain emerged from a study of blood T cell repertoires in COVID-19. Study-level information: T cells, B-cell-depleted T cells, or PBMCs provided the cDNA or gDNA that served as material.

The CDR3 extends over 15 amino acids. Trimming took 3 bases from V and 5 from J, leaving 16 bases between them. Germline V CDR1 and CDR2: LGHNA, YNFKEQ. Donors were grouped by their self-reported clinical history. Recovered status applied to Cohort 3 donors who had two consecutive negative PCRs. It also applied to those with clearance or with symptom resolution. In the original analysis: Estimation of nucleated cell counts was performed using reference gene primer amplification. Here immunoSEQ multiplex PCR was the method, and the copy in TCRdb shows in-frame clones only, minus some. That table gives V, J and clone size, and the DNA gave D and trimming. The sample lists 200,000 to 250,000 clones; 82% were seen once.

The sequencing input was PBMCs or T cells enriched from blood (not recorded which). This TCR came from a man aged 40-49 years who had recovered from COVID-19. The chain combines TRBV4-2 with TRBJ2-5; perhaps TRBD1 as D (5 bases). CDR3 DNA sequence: TGTGCCAGCAGCCAGCCTCAGACAGATTCGGAGACCCAGTACTTC. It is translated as CASSQPQTDSETQYF.